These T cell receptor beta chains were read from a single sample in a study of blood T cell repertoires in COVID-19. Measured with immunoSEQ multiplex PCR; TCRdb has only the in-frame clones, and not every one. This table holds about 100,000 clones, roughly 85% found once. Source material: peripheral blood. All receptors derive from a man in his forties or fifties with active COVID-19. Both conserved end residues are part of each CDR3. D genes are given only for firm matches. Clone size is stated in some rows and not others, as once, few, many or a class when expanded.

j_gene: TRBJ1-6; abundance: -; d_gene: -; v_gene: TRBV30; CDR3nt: TGTGCCTGGGAGGGGGGGATAGACTCACCCCTCCACTTT; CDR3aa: CAWEGGIDSPLHF
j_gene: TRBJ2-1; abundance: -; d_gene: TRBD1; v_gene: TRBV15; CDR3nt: TGTGCCACCAGACAGGGGGTTGGGAATGAGCAGTTCTTC; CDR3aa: CATRQGVGNEQFF
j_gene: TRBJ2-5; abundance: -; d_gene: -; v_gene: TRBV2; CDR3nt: TGTGCCAGCAGTGGTGCCGGGGGGCGGGGAGGAGAGACCCAGTACTTC; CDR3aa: CASSGAGGRGGETQYF
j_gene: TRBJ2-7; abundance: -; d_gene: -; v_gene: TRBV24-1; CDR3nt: TGTGCCACCAGTGATTACCCTAGCTTGAATCGGTACGAGCAGTACTTC; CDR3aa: CATSDYPSLNRYEQYF
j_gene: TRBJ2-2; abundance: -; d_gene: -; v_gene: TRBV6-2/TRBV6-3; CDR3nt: TGTGCCAGCGGCCGACGAGCGGTGAACACCGGGGAGCTGTTTTTT; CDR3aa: CASGRRAVNTGELFF
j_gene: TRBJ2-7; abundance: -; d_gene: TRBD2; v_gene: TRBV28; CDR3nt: TGTGCCAGCAGTAGCGGGGGGTACTCCTACGAGCAGTACTTC; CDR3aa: CASSSGGYSYEQYF
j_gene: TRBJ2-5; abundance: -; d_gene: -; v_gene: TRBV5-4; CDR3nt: TGTGCCACCTCGACAGAGCAAGAGACCCAGTACTTC; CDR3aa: CATSTEQETQYF
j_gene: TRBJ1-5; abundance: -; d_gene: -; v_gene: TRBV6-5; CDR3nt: TGTGCCAGCAACCTGGGGGGGCCGGATCAGCCCCAGCATTTT; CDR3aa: CASNLGGPDQPQHF
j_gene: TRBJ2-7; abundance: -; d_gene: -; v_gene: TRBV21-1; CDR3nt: TGTGCCAGCAGCAAAGGGAGGGGGAGGGATTTCTACGAGCAGTACTTC; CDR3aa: CASSKGRGRDFYEQYF
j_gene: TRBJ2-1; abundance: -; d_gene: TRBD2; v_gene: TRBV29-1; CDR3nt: TGCAGCGGGCAGACTAGCGGGGGCCCCTACAATGAGCAGTTCTTC; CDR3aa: CSGQTSGGPYNEQFF
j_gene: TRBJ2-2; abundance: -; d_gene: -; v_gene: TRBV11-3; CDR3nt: TGTGCCAGCAGCTCCAGGGGCGGGGAGCTGTTTTTT; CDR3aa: CASSSRGGELFF
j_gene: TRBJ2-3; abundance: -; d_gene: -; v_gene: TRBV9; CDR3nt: TGTGCCAGCAGCGTCCTGGGAGGAGATACGCAGTATTTT; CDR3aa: CASSVLGGDTQYF
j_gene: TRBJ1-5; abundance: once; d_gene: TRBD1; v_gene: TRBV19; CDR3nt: TGTGCCAGTAGCCCCGGAGGGGGCTGGCAGCCCCAGCATTTT; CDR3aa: CASSPGGGWQPQHF
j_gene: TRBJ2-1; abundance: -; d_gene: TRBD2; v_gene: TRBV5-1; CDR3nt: TGCGCCAGCAGCCCCGGACTAGCGGGGATGTCCTACAATGAGCAGTTCTTC; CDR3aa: CASSPGLAGMSYNEQFF
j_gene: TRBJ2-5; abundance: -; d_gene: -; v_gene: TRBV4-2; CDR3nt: TGTGCCAGCAGCCCCTCGCAGGGGGGCCAAGAGACCCAGTACTTC; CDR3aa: CASSPSQGGQETQYF
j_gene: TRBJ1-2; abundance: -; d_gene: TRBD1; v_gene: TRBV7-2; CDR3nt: TGTGCCAGCAGCACACGGACAGGGGGTAACTATGGCTACACCTTC; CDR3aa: CASSTRTGGNYGYTF
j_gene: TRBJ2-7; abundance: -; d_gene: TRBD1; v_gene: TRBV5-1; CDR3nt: TGCGCCAGCAGCTGGGGGACAGGGGCGGAGTCCTACGAGCAGTACTTC; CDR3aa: CASSWGTGAESYEQYF
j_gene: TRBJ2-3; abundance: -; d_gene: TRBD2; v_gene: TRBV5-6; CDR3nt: TGTGCCAGCAGCTTGGGAGCGGGGGTTGGCACAGATACGCAGTATTTT; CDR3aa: CASSLGAGVGTDTQYF
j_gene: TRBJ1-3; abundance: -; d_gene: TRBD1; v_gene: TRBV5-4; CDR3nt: TGTGCCAGCAGCTTGGGTAGACAGGGCCCCTCTGGAAACACCATATATTTT; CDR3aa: CASSLGRQGPSGNTIYF
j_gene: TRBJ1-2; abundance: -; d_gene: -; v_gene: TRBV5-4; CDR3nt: TGTGCCAGCAGCTTGGAGTCCACCCGCAGGGGCTACACCTTC; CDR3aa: CASSLESTRRGYTF
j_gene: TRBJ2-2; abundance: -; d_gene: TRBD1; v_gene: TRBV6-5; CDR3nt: TGTGCCAGCAGGATGACAGGGGGGTCCGGGGAGCTGTTTTTT; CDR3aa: CASRMTGGSGELFF
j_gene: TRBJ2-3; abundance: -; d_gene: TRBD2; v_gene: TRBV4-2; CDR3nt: TGTGCCAGCAGCCAAGTAGCGGGGAGGTCGACAGATACGCAGTATTTT; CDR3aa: CASSQVAGRSTDTQYF
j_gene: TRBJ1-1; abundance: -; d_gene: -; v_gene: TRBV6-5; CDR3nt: TGTGCCAGCAGGTTTTTACAGGGGAACACTGAAGCTTTCTTT; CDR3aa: CASRFLQGNTEAFF
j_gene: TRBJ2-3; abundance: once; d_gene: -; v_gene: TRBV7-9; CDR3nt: TGTGCCAGCTTAACGGGGGAGAGGGGGCGGACAGATACGCAGTATTTT; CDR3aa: CASLTGERGRTDTQYF
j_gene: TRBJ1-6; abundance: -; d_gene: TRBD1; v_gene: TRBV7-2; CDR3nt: TGTGCCAGCAGCCTCTACAGGGGCTTGCAGTCCTTGGCACCCCTCCACTTT; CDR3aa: CASSLYRGLQSLAPLHF
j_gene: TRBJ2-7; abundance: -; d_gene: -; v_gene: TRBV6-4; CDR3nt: TGTGCCAGCAGTGCCCCCCCCCACAGGTGCGATCAGTACTTC; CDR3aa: CASSAPPHRCDQYF
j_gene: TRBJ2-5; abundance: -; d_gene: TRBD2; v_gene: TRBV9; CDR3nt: TGTGCCAGCAGCGCCTCGGGGGGGCCTGAGACCCAGTACTTC; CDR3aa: CASSASGGPETQYF
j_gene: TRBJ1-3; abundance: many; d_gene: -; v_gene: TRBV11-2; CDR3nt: TGTGCCAGCAGCCACCGTGTTTGGGGGCCCCACTCTGGAAACACCATATATTTT; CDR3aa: CASSHRVWGPHSGNTIYF
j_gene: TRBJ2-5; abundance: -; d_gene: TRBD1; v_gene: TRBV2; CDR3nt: TGTGCCAGCAGAAGGTGGGGACAGGGGGCCATAGAGACCCAGTACTTC; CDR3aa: CASRRWGQGAIETQYF
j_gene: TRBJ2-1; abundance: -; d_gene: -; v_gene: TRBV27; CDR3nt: TGTGCCAGCAGTTCAGGGCAGGGCTACAATGAGCAGTTCTTC; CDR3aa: CASSSGQGYNEQFF
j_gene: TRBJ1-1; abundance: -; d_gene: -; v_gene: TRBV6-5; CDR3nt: TGTGCCAGCAGTTACCGTCTCGCAGGGGCGAACACTGAAGCTTTCTTT; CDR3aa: CASSYRLAGANTEAFF
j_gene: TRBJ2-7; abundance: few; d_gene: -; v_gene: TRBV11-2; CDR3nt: TGTGCCAGCAGCTTAGCCAGAGGGCCTGCCTACGAGCAGTACTTC; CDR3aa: CASSLARGPAYEQYF
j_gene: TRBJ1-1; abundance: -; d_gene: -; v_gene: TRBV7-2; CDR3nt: TGTGCCAGCAGCTTAGGAACAGGCTATCCAGAAGCTTTCTTT; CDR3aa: CASSLGTGYPEAFF
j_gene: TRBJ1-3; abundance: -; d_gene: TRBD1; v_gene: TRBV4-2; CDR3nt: TGTGCCAGCAGCCAAGAGAGGGGGCCAGGAAACACCATATATTTT; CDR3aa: CASSQERGPGNTIYF
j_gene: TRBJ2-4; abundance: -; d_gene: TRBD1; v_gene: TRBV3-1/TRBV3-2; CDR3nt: TGTGCCAGCAGTCATTTACCTGACAGGGATGGCAAAAACATTCAGTACTTC; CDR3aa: CASSHLPDRDGKNIQYF
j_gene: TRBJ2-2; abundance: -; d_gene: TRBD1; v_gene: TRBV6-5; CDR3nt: TGTGCCAGCAGTCCCCACAGGGGTAACACCGGGGAGCTGTTTTTT; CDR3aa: CASSPHRGNTGELFF
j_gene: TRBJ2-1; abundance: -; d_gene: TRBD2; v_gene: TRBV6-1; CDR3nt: TGTGCCAGCAGTGAATTTGCGGGGGGGCGCAATGAGCAGTTCTTC; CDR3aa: CASSEFAGGRNEQFF
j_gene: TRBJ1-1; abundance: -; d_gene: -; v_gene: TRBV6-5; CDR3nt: TGTGCCAGCAGTCGCAGGAACACTGAAGCTTTCTTT; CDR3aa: CASSRRNTEAFF
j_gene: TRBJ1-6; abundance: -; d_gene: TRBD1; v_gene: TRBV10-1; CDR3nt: TGCGCCAGCAGTAGGACAGGGAAGGCCTATAATTCACCCCTCCACTTT; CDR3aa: CASSRTGKAYNSPLHF
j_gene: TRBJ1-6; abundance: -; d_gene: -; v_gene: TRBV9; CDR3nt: TGTGCCAGCAGCGTAGGGGCAGGGGAGGGATCACCCCTCCACTTT; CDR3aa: CASSVGAGEGSPLHF
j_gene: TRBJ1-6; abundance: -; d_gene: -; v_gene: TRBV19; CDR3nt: TGTGCCAGTAGTATAGAGGTGGGCTTCGGTTCACCCCTCCACTTT; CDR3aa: CASSIEVGFGSPLHF
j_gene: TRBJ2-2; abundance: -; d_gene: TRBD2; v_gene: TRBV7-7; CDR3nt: TGTGCCAGCAGCCCCTCACGCGGGGGGGCCGGGGAGCTGTTTTTT; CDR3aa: CASSPSRGGAGELFF
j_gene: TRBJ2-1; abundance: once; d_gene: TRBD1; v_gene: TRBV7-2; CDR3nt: TGTGCCAGCAGACCGACAGGGAAATCCTACAATGAGCAGTTCTTC; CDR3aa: CASRPTGKSYNEQFF
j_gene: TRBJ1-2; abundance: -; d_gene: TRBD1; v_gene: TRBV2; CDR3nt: TGTGCCAGCAGACCGGACAGGGACTATCTTGGCTACACCTTC; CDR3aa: CASRPDRDYLGYTF
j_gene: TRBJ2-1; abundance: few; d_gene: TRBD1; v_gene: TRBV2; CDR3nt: TGTGCCAGCAGTCGGCGGACAGGGGGCGGCGATGAGCAGTTCTTC; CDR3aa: CASSRRTGGGDEQFF
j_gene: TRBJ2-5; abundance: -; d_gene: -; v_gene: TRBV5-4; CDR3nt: TGTGCCAGCAGCTTGGGGCAGCCAGGAGAGACCCAGTACTTC; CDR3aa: CASSLGQPGETQYF
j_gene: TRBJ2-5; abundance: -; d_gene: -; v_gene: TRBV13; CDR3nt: TGTGCCAGCAGCATAAGGACAGCCCAAGAGACCCAGTACTTC; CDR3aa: CASSIRTAQETQYF
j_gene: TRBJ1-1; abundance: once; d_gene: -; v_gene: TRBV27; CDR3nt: TGTGCCAGCAGTATGAGTCACCTCAACACTGAAGCTTTCTTT; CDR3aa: CASSMSHLNTEAFF
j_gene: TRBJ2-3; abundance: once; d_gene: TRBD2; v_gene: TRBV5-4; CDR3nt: TGTGCCAGCAGCTCGACCCTAGCGGGGGGACACACAGATACGCAGTATTTT; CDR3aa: CASSSTLAGGHTDTQYF
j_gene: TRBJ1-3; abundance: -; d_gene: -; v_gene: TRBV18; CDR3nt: TGTGCCAGCTCAACCGGGAATTCAAGATTCGGAAACACCATATATTTT; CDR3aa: CASSTGNSRFGNTIYF
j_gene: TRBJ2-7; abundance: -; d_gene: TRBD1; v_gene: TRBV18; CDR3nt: TGTGCCAGCTCACCAGGTCCCGGGACAGGGGGAGGGCAGTACTTC; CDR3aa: CASSPGPGTGGGQYF
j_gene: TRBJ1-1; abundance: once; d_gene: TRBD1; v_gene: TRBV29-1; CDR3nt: TGCAGCGTTGGGGACAGCAAAAACACTGAAGCTTTCTTT; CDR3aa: CSVGDSKNTEAFF